Sequencing of this TCR beta chain was carried out in a study of OX40 agonist ivuxolimab in advanced cancers. The overall study: Three partial responders included one hepatocellular carcinoma patient and two cutaneous melanoma patients.

Profiled with immunoSEQ multiplex PCR; TCRdb holds only in-frame clones, not every one. The sample records 77,000 or so clones, 85% to 95% being singletons. Patients with autoimmune history or systemic immunosuppression were excluded. Study findings and constraints: Antigen specificity of clonally expanded peripheral T cells was not established.

The CDR3 is 13 amino acids. CDR1 and CDR2 from the germline V gene are MGHRA and YSYEKL. The V end lost 4 bases, the J end lost 7 bases, and 14 bases lay between the germline ends. This clone was observed once. Its antigen is not known. The material was CD4+ or CD8+ T cells sorted from blood, obtained in a trial of the OX40 agonist ivuxolimab. The TCR comes from an adult with an advanced solid tumor such as melanoma, head and neck, liver or kidney cancer. The chain joins TRBV4-1 to TRBJ2-7; either TRBD1 or TRBD2 may supply D (6 bases each). The CDR3 DNA is TGCGCCAGCAGCCGCTCGGGGGCCGGAGAGCAGTACTTC. Translated: CASSRSGAGEQYF.